This T cell receptor (beta chain) was captured in a study of cytomegalovirus exposure and HLA in healthy donors. Study in general: The 90 to 150 validation repertoires used a platform that matched the one used for the approximately 670 first-cohort repertoires, as a later analysis reported.

The study's findings and limits: Most TCR sequences were uncommon, yet certain public TCRs appeared in many donors.

Profiling relied on immunoSEQ multiplex PCR, and the TCRdb table lists in-frame clones only, not all of them. Among tens of thousands of clones, over 90% were seen once, and the ten largest hold approximately 2.5%. Germline V gene lookup returns CDR1 MDHEN and CDR2 SYDVKM. The junction had 5 bases not matched to a gene; V was cut back by 6 bases and J by 6 bases. There are 14 residues in the CDR3. On this clone itself: What it recognizes is unknown.

Donors came from a validation cohort of approximately 110 subjects, distinct from the first 666-subject cohort. The chain combines TRBV28 with TRBJ1-5; TRBD1 matches 10 bases. Sequenced input: PBMCs. The origin of this receptor is a man in his late teens or twenties in good health and CMV-seronegative. The CDR3 DNA reads TGTGCCAGCAGCCCTGACAGGGGGCTTCAGCCCCAGCATTTT. Protein product: CASSPDRGLQPQHF.